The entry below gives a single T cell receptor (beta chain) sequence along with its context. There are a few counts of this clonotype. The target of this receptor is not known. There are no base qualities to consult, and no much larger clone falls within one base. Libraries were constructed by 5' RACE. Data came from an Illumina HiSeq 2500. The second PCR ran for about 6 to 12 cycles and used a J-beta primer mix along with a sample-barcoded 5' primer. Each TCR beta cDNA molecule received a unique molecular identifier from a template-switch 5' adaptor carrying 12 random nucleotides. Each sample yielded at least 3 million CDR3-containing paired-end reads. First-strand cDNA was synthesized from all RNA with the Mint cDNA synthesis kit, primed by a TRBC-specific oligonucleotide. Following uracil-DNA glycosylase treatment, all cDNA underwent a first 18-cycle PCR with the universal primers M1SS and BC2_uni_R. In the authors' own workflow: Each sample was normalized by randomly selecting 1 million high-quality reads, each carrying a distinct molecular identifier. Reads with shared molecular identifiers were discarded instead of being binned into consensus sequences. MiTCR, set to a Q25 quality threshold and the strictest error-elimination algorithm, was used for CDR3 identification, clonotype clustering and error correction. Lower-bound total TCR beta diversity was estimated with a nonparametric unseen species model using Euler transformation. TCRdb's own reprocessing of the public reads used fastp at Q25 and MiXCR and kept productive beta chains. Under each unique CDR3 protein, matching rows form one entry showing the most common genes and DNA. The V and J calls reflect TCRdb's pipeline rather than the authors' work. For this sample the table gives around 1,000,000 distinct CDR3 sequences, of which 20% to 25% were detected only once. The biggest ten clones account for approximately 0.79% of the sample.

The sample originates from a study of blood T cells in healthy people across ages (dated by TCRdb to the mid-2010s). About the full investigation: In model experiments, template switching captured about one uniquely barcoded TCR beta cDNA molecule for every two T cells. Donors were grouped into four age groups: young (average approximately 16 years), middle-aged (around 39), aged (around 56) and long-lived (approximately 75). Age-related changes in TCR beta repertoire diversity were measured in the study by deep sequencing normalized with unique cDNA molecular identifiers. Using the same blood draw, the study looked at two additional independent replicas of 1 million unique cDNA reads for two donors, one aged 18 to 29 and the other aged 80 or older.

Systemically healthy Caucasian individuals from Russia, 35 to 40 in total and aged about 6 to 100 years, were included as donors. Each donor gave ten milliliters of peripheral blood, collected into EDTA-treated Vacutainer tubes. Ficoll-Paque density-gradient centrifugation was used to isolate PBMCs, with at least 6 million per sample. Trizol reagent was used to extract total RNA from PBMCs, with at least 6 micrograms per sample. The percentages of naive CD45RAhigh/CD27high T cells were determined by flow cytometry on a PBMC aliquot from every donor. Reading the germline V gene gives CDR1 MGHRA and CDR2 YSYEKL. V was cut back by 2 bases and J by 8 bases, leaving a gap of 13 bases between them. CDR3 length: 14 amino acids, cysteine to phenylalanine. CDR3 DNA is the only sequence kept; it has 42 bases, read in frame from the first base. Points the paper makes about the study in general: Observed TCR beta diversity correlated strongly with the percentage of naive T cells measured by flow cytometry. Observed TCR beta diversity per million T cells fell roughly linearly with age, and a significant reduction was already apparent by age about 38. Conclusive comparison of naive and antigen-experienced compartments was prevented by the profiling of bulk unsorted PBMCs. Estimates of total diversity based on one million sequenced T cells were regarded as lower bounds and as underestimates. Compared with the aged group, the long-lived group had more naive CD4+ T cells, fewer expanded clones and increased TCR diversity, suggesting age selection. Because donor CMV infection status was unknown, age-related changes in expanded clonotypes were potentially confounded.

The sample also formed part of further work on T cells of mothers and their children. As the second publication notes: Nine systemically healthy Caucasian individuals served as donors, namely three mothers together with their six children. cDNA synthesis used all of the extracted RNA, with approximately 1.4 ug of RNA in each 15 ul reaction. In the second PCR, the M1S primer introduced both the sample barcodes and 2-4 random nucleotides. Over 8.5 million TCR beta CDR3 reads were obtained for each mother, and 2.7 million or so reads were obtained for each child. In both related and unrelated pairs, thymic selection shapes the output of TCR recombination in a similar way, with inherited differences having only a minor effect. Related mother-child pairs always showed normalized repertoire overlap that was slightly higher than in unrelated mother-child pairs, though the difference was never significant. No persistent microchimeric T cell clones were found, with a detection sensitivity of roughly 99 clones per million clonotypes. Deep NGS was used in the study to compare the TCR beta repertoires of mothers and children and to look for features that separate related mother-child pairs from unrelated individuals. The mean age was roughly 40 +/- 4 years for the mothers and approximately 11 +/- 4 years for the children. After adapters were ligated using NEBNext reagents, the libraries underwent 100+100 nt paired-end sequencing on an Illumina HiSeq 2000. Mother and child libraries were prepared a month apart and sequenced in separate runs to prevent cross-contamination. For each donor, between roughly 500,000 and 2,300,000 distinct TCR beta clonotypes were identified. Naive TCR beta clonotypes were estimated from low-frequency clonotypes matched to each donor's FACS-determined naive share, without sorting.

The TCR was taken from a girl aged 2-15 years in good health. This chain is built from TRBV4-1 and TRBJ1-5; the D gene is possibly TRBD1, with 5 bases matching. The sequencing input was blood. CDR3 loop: CASSQRDQDEPQHF. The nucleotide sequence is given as TGCGCCAGCAGCCAAAGGGACCAGGATGAGCCCCAGCATTTT.